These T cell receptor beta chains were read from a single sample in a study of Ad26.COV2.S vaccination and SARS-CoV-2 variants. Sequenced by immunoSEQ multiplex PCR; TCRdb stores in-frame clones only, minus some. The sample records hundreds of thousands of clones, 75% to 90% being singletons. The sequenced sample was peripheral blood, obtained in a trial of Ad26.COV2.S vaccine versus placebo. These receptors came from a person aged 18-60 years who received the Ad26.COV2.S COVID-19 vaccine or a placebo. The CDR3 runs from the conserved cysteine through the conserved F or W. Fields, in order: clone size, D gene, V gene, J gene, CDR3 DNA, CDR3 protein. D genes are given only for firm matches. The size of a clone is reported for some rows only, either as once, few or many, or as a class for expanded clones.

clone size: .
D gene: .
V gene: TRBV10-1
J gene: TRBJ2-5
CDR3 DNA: TGCGCCAGCAGTGACCGGTCTACACAAGAGACCCAGTACTTC
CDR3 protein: CASSDRSTQETQYF

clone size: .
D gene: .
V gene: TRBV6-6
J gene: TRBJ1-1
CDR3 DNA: TGTGCCAGTTACAGGGCCCTGAACACTGAAGCTTTCTTT
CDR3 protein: CASYRALNTEAFF

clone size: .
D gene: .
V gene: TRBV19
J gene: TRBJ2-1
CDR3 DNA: TGTGCCAGTAGTATATATAGCGGAGCTTCCTACAATGAGCAGTTCTTC
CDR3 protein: CASSIYSGASYNEQFF

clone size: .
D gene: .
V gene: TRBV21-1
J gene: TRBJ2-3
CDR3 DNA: TGTGCCAGCGGCCCGCCGGGGAGGGTCACAGATACGCAGTATTTT
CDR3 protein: CASGPPGRVTDTQYF

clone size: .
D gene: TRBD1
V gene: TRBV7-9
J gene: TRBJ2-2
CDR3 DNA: TGTGCCAGCAGCCAAACTGGACAGGTCGACACCGGGGAGCTGTTTTTT
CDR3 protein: CASSQTGQVDTGELFF

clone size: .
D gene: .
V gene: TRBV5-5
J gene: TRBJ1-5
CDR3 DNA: TGTGCCAGCAGCCCCAGGGGAAAGGATCAGCCCCAGCATTTT
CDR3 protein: CASSPRGKDQPQHF

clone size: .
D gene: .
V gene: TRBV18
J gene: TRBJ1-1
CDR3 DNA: TGTGCCAGCTCACTGCTACAGAGGCAAAACACTGAAGCTTTCTTT
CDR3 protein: CASSLLQRQNTEAFF

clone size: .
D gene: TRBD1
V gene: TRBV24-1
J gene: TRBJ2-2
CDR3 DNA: TGTGCCACCAGTGATTTAAGGGACAGACCCACCGGGGAGCTGTTTTTT
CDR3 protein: CATSDLRDRPTGELFF

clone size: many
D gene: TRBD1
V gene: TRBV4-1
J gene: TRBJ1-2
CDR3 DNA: TGCGCCAGCAGCCAAACTCCGACAGGGGCTAACTATGGCTACACCTTC
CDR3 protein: CASSQTPTGANYGYTF

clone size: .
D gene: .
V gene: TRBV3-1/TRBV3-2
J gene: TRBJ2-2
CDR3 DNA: TGTGCCAGCCGAGAGGGAGTCAGCACCGGGGAGCTGTTTTTT
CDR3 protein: CASREGVSTGELFF

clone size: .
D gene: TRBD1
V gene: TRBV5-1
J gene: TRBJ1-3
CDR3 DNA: TGCGCCAGCAGCCACGCAGGGGGGCAGGGGACTGGAAACACCATATATTTT
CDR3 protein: CASSHAGGQGTGNTIYF

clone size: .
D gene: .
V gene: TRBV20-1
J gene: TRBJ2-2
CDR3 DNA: TGCAGTGCTAGTTGTTCGGTGGAGCTGTTTTTT
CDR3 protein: CSASCSVELFF

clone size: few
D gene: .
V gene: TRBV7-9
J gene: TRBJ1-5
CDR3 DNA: TGTGCCAGCAGCTTCGGGGGAATTACCAATCAGCCCCAGCATTTT
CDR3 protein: CASSFGGITNQPQHF

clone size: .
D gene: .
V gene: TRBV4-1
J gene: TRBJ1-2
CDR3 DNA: TGCGCCAGCAGCCAAGATCTGGGGCAGATGCCTAACTATGGCTACACCTTC
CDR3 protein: CASSQDLGQMPNYGYTF

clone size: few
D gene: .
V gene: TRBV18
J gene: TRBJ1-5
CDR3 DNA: TGTGCCAGCTCACTTTCCAGGGATAGCAATCAGCCCCAGCATTTT
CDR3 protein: CASSLSRDSNQPQHF

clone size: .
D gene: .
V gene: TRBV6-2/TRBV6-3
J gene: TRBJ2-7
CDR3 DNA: TGTGCCAGCAGTTACCGGGACGGTACCTACGAGCAGTACTTC
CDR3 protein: CASSYRDGTYEQYF

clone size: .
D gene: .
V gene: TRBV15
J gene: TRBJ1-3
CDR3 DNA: TGTGCCACCAGCAGAGATCCGGGTGCGGGAAACACCATATATTTT
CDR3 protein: CATSRDPGAGNTIYF

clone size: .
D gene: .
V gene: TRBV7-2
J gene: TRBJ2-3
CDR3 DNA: TGTGCCAGCAGCTTAGGGGTAACTGGGGATACGCAGTATTTT
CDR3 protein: CASSLGVTGDTQYF

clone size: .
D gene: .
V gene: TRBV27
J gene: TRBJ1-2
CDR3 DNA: TGTGCCAGCAGGAGAACAGGGCGAGGTGGCTACACCTTC
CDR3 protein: CASRRTGRGGYTF